This T cell receptor (beta chain) was identified during a study of lymphopenia after photon versus proton radiotherapy. Study conclusions and caveats: Larger post-nadir TCR diversity loss correlated inversely with survival in deceased patients. After lymphocyte nadir, photon-treated repertoires showed oligoclonal expansion, especially CD8+ Temra. Relative stability marked proton patients; photon patients lost diversity and naive cells.

Concerning this clone: Its specificity is unknown.

Repertoires were generated with immunoSEQ multiplex PCR, while TCRdb's copy carries only in-frame clones and drops some. The sample contains more than 45,000 clones, approximately 84% of which appear only once. The CDR3 spans 17 residues. This specimen was peripheral blood, taken from a patient treated with proton-based radiotherapy. The rearrangement links TRBV21-1 to TRBJ1-5; the table's D gene call, TRBD1, was not cross checked with the DNA. TRBV21-1 is reported as a pseudogene. The clonotype was recovered from a man aged 55 to 70 with pancreatic cancer. Here the CDR3 reads CASTIRTGGCSNQPQHF. The CDR3 coding sequence is TGTGCCAGCACAATTAGGACAGGGGGCTGTAGCAATCAGCCCCAGCATTTT.